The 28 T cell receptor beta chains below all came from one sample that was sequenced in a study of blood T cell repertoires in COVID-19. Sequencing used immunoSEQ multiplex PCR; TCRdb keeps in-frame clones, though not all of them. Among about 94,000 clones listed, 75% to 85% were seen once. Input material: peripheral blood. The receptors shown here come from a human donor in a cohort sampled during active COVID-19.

CDR3 coding DNA: TGTGCCAGCAGTGAAGGATTCGTGGCAGACTATGGCTACACCTTC. Amino acids: CASSEGFVADYGYTF. The chain employs TRBV2 and TRBJ1-2; D is unclear. The CDR3 has 15 amino acids. The germline CDR1 and CDR2 sequences are SNHLY and FYNNEI. Deletions cut 1 base from V and 3 bases from J, with 12 bases between.

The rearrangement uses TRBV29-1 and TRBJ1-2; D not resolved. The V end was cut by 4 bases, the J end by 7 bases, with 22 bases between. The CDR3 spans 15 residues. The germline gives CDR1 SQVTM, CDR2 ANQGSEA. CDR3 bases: TGCAGCGTTGTTTCCGTTACTTCTCAACTAGGTGGCTACACCTTC. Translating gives CSVVSVTSQLGGYTF.

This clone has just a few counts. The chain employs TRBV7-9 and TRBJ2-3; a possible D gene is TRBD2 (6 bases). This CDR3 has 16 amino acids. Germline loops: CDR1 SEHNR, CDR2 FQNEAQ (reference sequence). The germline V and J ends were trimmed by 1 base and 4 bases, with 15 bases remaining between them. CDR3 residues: CASSLGNSGGADTQYF. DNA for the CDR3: TGTGCCAGCAGCTTAGGGAATAGCGGAGGAGCAGATACGCAGTATTTT.

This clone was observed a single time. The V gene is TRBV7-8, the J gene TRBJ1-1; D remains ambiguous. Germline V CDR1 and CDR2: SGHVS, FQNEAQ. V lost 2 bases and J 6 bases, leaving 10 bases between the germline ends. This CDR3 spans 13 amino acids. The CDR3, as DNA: TGTGCCAGCAGCTTAAATGAGGTGTCTGAAGCTTTCTTT. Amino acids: CASSLNEVSEAFF.

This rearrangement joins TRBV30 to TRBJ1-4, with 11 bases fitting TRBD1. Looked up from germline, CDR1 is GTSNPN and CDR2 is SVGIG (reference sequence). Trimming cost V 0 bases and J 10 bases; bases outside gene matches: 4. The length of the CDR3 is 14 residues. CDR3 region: CAWSVRDRGGKLFF. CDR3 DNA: TGTGCCTGGAGTGTACGGGACAGGGGGGGAAAACTGTTTTTT.

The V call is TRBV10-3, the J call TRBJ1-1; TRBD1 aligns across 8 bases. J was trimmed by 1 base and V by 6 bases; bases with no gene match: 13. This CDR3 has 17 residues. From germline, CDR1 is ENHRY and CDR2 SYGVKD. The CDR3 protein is CAISTSGGAGGNTEAFF. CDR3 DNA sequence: TGTGCCATCAGCACATCAGGGGGCGCGGGCGGGAACACTGAAGCTTTCTTT.

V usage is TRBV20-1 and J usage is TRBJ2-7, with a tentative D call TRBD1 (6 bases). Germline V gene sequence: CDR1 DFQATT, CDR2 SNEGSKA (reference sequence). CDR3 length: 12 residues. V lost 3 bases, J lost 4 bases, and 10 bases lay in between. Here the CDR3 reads CSASRTEYEQYF. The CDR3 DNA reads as TGCAGTGCTAGTAGGACAGAGTACGAGCAGTACTTC.

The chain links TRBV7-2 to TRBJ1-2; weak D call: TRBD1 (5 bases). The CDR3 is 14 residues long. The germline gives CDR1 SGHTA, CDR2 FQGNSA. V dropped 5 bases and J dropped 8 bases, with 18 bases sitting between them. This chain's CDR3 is CASSARIGATGYTF. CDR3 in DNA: TGTGCCAGCAGCGCCCGGATAGGGGCAACGGGCTACACCTTC.

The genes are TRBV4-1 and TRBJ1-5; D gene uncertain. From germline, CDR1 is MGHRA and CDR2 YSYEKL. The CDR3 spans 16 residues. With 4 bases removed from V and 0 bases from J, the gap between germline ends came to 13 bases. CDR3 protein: CASSPPRSYSNQPQHF. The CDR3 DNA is TGCGCCAGCAGCCCCCCCCGGTCTTATAGCAATCAGCCCCAGCATTTT.

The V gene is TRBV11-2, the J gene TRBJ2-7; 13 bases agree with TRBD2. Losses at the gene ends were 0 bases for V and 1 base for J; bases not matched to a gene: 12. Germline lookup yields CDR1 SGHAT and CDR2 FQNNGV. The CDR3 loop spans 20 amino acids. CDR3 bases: TGTGCCAGCAGCTTAGATGGGACTAGCGGGATTCCCCAGAGGTCCTACGAGCAGTACTTC. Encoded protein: CASSLDGTSGIPQRSYEQYF.

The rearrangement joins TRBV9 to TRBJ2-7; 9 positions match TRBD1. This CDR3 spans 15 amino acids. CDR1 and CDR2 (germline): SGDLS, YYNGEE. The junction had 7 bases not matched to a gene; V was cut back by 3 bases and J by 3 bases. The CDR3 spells CASSAHGTGNYEQYF. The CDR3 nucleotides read TGTGCCAGCAGCGCTCACGGGACAGGGAACTACGAGCAGTACTTC.

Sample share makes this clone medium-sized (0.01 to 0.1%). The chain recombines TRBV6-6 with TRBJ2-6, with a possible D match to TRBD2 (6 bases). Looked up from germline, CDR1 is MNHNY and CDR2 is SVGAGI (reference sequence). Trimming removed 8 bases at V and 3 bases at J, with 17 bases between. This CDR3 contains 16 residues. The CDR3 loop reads CASVREIKSGANVLTF. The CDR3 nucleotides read TGTGCCAGCGTCCGGGAGATCAAGAGTGGGGCCAACGTCCTGACTTTC.

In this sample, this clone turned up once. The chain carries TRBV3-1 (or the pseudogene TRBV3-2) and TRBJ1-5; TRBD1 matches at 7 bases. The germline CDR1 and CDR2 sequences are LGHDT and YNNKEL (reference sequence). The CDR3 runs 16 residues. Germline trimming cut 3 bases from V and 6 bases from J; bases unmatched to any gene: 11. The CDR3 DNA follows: TGTGCCAGCAGCCAGGGAACAGGGGACCTCGGTCAGCCCCAGCATTTT. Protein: CASSQGTGDLGQPQHF.

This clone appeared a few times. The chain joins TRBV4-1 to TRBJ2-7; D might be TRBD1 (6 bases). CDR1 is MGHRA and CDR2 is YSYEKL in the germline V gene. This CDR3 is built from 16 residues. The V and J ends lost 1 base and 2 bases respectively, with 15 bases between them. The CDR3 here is CASSQVTGRVAYEQYF. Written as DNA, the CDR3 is TGCGCCAGCAGCCAAGTGACAGGAAGGGTAGCCTACGAGCAGTACTTC.

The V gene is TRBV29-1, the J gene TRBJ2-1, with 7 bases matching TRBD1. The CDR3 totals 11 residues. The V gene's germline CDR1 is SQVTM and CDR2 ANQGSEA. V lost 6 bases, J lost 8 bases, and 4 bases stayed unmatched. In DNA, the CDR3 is TGCAGCGTGCGGACAGGCCATGAGCAGTTCTTC. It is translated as CSVRTGHEQFF.

The CDR3 DNA is TGTGCCAGCAACTCTTTAGCGGAAACCTACGAGCAGTACTTC. Translation gives CASNSLAETYEQYF. The chain is built from TRBV6-6 and TRBJ2-7; perhaps TRBD2 as D (6 bases). CDR1 and CDR2 from the germline V gene are MNHNY and SVGAGI (reference sequence). The CDR3 runs to 14 residues. Trimming shortened V by 7 bases and J by 2 bases, and 15 bases separated the two germline ends.

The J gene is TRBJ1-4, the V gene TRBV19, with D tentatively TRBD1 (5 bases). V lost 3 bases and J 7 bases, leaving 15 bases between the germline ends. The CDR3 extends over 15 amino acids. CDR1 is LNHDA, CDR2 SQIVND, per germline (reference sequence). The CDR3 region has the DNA TGTGCCAGTAGTATCCGGACCCGAAGGGGTGAAAAACTGTTTTTT. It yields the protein CASSIRTRRGEKLFF.

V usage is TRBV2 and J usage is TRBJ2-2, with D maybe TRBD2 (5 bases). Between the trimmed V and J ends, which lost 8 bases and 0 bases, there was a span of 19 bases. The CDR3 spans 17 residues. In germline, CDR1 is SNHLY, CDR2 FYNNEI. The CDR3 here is CASAFLAGTPNTGELFF. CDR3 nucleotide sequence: TGTGCCAGCGCTTTTCTCGCGGGCACACCGAACACCGGGGAGCTGTTTTTT. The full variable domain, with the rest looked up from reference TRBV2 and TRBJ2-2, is EPEVTQTPSHQVTQMGQEVILRCVPISNHLYFYWYRQILGQKVEFLVSFYNNEISEKSEIFDDQFSVERPDGSNFTLKIRSTKLEDSAMYFCASAFLAGTPNTGELFFGEGSRLTVL.

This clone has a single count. CDR3 DNA: TGTGCCAGCAGTTACAGACTAGCAAAGTCCGAGACCCAGTACTTC. Encoded protein: CASSYRLAKSETQYF. V is TRBV6-5 and J is TRBJ2-5; 7 nucleotides align to TRBD2. This CDR3 contains 15 residues. Germline trimming cut 2 bases from V and 5 bases from J; bases unmatched to any gene: 8. CDR1 is MNHEY and CDR2 is SVGAGI in the germline V gene.

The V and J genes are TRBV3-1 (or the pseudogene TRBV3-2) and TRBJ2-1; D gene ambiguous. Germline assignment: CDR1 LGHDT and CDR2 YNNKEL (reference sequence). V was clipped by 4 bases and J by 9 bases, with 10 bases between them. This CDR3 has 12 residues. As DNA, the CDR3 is TGTGCCAGCAGCCCTCAGTCGGGTGAGCAGTTCTTC. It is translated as CASSPQSGEQFF.

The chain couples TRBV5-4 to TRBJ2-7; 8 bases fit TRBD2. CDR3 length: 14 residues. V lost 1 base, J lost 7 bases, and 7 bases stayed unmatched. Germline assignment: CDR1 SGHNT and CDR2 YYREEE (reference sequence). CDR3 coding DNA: TGTGCCAGCAGCTTGCGGGAGGGCCAGGGGGAGCAGTACTTC. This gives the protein CASSLREGQGEQYF.

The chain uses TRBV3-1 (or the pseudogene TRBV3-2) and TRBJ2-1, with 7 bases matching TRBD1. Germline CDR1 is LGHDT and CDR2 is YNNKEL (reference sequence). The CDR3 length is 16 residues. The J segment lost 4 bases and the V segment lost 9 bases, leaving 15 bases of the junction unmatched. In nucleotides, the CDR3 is TGTGCCAGTAGAACAGGGGTGGGATTTGATTACAATGAGCAGTTCTTC. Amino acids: CASRTGVGFDYNEQFF.

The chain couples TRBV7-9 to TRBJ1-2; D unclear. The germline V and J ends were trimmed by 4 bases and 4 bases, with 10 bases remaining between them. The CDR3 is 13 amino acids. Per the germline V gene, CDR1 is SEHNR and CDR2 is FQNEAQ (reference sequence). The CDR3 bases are TGTGCCAGCAGCTCTGGGGAGGGCTATGGCTACACCTTC. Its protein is CASSSGEGYGYTF.

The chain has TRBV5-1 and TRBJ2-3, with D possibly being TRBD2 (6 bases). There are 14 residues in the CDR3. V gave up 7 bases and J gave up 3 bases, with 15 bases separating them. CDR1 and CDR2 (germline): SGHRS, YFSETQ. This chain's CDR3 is CASSRDWLTDTQYF. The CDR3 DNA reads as TGCGCCAGCTCAAGGGACTGGCTAACAGATACGCAGTATTTT.

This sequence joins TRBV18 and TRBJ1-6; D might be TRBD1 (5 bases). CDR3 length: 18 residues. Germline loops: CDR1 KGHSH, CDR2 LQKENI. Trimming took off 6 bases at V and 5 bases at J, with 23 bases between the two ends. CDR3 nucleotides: TGTGCCAGCTCGCCCCAACACGCCCAGTGGGGGGATAATTCACCCCTCCACTTT. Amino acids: CASSPQHAQWGDNSPLHF.

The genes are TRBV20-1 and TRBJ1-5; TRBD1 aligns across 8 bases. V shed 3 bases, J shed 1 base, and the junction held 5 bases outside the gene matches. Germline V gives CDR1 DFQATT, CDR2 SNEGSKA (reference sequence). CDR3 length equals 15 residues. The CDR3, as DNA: TGCAGTGCTAGTTCAGGGGGCGTGAGCAATCAGCCCCAGCATTTT. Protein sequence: CSASSGGVSNQPQHF.

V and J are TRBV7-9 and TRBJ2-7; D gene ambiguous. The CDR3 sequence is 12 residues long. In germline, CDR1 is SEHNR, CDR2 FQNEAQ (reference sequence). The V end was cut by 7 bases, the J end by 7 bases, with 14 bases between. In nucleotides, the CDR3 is TGTGCCAGCACCTTTGGAGTTAAGGAGCAGTACTTC. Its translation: CASTFGVKEQYF.

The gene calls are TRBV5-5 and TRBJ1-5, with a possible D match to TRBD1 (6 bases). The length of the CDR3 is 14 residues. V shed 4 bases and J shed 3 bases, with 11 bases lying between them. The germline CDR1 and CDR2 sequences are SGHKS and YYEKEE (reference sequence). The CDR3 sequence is CASSPRDNNQPQHF. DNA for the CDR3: TGTGCCAGCAGCCCCAGGGACAACAATCAGCCCCAGCATTTT.